These T cell receptor beta chains were read from a single sample in a study of cytomegalovirus exposure and HLA in healthy donors. Sequencing used immunoSEQ multiplex PCR; TCRdb keeps in-frame clones, though not all of them. In the table there are approximately 60,000 clones, more than 85% of which are singletons. Sequenced input: PBMCs. The receptors originated from a woman aged 18 to 35 in good health and CMV-seropositive. Each CDR3 is given with its conserved first and last residue. D genes are given only for firm matches. Rows give clone size only sometimes, using once, few, many, or a class for an expanded clone.

V: TRBV29-1
J: TRBJ1-1
D: TRBD1
size: NA
CDR3: CSGRQGNTEAFF
DNA: TGCAGCGGACGACAGGGGAACACTGAAGCTTTCTTT

V: TRBV19
J: TRBJ1-5
D: TRBD1
size: NA
CDR3: CASSIGIAGQALSAQHF
DNA: TGTGCCAGTAGTATAGGTATCGCGGGACAGGCCCTATCAGCCCAGCATTTT

V: TRBV2
J: TRBJ1-6
D: NA
size: NA
CDR3: CASTPATGNSSPLHF
DNA: TGTGCCAGCACCCCAGCCACAGGGAACTCTTCACCCCTCCACTTT

V: TRBV7-9
J: TRBJ1-4
D: NA
size: NA
CDR3: CASSFTYGERNEKLFF
DNA: TGTGCCAGCAGTTTCACATACGGGGAACGCAATGAAAAACTGTTTTTT

V: TRBV2
J: TRBJ1-2
D: TRBD1
size: few
CDR3: CASSDRGGYTF
DNA: TGTGCCAGCAGCGACAGGGGAGGCTACACCTTC

V: TRBV30
J: TRBJ1-5
D: TRBD1
size: NA
CDR3: CAWSALPGQGGQPQHF
DNA: TGTGCCTGGAGTGCTCTCCCGGGACAGGGTGGCCAGCCCCAGCATTTT

V: TRBV19
J: TRBJ2-1
D: TRBD1
size: NA
CDR3: CASSKDRSNEQFF
DNA: TGTGCCAGTAGCAAGGACAGGTCAAATGAGCAGTTCTTC

V: TRBV4-2
J: TRBJ1-2
D: NA
size: NA
CDR3: CASSQDSPEGYTF
DNA: TGTGCCAGCAGCCAAGATTCCCCAGAAGGCTACACCTTC

V: TRBV9
J: TRBJ1-2
D: NA
size: NA
CDR3: CASSTGFANYGYTF
DNA: TGTGCCAGCAGTACAGGGTTTGCTAACTATGGCTACACCTTC

V: TRBV5-1
J: TRBJ1-2
D: NA
size: NA
CDR3: CASSLAKTGFGGYTF
DNA: TGCGCCAGCAGCTTGGCTAAAACAGGGTTTGGTGGCTACACCTTC

V: TRBV18
J: TRBJ2-5
D: TRBD2
size: NA
CDR3: CASSPGGGQETQYF
DNA: TGTGCCAGCTCACCAGGGGGGGGCCAAGAGACCCAGTACTTC

V: TRBV28
J: TRBJ1-5
D: NA
size: NA
CDR3: CASTSFPGRVSRQPQHF
DNA: TGTGCCAGCACCTCATTCCCAGGGAGGGTTTCGCGTCAGCCCCAGCATTTT

V: TRBV4-2
J: TRBJ1-2
D: NA
size: NA
CDR3: CASSQDPDSNAGYTF
DNA: TGTGCCAGCAGCCAAGATCCCGACAGCAACGCTGGCTACACCTTC

V: TRBV29-1
J: TRBJ2-7
D: NA
size: NA
CDR3: CSVEDPGVSSYEQYF
DNA: TGCAGCGTTGAAGATCCCGGGGTAAGCTCCTACGAGCAGTACTTC

V: TRBV6-5
J: TRBJ2-7
D: NA
size: NA
CDR3: CASSYSVGTQQYF
DNA: TGTGCCAGCAGTTACTCGGTTGGCACCCAGCAGTACTTC

V: TRBV11-2
J: TRBJ2-7
D: NA
size: NA
CDR3: CASSLDGSSAYEQYF
DNA: TGTGCCAGCAGCTTAGATGGCTCTAGCGCCTACGAGCAGTACTTC

V: TRBV2
J: TRBJ2-7
D: TRBD2
size: NA
CDR3: CASREGLADPYEQYF
DNA: TGTGCCAGCAGAGAGGGACTAGCGGATCCCTACGAGCAGTACTTC

V: TRBV7-2
J: TRBJ1-1
D: NA
size: NA
CDR3: CASRITGSTEAFF
DNA: TGTGCCAGCAGGATTACAGGGAGCACTGAAGCTTTCTTT

V: TRBV9
J: TRBJ2-2
D: TRBD2
size: NA
CDR3: CASSPTFGGRPGELFF
DNA: TGTGCCAGCAGTCCCACCTTCGGCGGGAGGCCCGGGGAGCTGTTTTTT

V: TRBV2
J: TRBJ2-7
D: TRBD2
size: NA
CDR3: CASSEGTSFVYEQYF
DNA: TGTGCCAGCAGTGAAGGGACTAGTTTTGTCTACGAGCAGTACTTC

V: TRBV15
J: TRBJ1-3
D: NA
size: NA
CDR3: CATSSGTTYTIYF
DNA: TGTGCCACCAGCAGCGGTACCACCTACACCATATATTTT

V: TRBV19
J: TRBJ1-2
D: TRBD1
size: NA
CDR3: CAIQDRAGYTF
DNA: TGTGCCATCCAGGACAGGGCTGGCTACACCTTC

V: TRBV25-1
J: TRBJ1-1
D: TRBD1
size: NA
CDR3: CASRGRQTGMNTEAFF
DNA: TGTGCCAGCAGGGGCAGACAGACAGGGATGAACACTGAAGCTTTCTTT

V: TRBV18
J: TRBJ1-3
D: NA
size: NA
CDR3: CASSLRDSGNTIYF
DNA: TGTGCCAGCTCACTCAGGGACTCTGGAAACACCATATATTTT

V: TRBV5-8
J: TRBJ2-1
D: TRBD2
size: NA
CDR3: CASSLYRLAGNNEQFF
DNA: TGTGCCAGCAGCTTGTACCGACTAGCGGGCAACAATGAGCAGTTCTTC

V: TRBV7-8
J: TRBJ1-6
D: NA
size: NA
CDR3: CASSSRHTQYNSPLHF
DNA: TGTGCCAGCAGCTCGCGACATACCCAATATAATTCACCCCTCCACTTT

V: TRBV13
J: TRBJ2-7
D: NA
size: NA
CDR3: CASSLGPLVYEQYF
DNA: TGTGCCAGCAGCTTGGGGCCCTTAGTCTACGAGCAGTACTTC

V: TRBV5-4
J: TRBJ2-5
D: NA
size: NA
CDR3: CASSQDSVQETQYF
DNA: TGTGCCAGCAGCCAGGACAGCGTTCAAGAGACCCAGTACTTC

V: TRBV27
J: TRBJ2-1
D: TRBD2
size: NA
CDR3: CASSSGLAGGSSYNEQFF
DNA: TGTGCCAGCAGTTCCGGACTAGCGGGAGGGAGCTCCTACAATGAGCAGTTCTTC

V: TRBV6-6
J: TRBJ2-7
D: NA
size: NA
CDR3: CASRFQGIVDYEQYF
DNA: TGTGCCAGCAGATTTCAGGGGATAGTGGACTACGAGCAGTACTTC

V: TRBV29-1
J: TRBJ2-5
D: NA
size: NA
CDR3: CSVEVARAWETQYF
DNA: TGCAGCGTTGAAGTAGCCAGGGCCTGGGAGACCCAGTACTTC

V: TRBV11-3
J: TRBJ2-7
D: NA
size: NA
CDR3: CASSPDTYEQYF
DNA: TGTGCCAGCAGCCCGGACACCTACGAGCAGTACTTC

V: TRBV28
J: TRBJ2-1
D: TRBD2
size: NA
CDR3: CATGTSGNNEQFF
DNA: TGTGCCACCGGGACTAGCGGAAACAATGAGCAGTTCTTC

V: TRBV10-3
J: TRBJ2-1
D: TRBD2
size: NA
CDR3: CAIRPRLAGAADNEQFF
DNA: TGTGCCATCAGACCTAGACTAGCGGGAGCAGCAGACAATGAGCAGTTCTTC

V: TRBV5-1
J: TRBJ2-7
D: NA
size: once
CDR3: CASSLADSRREQYF
DNA: TGCGCCAGCAGTCTGGCCGACTCCCGACGCGAGCAGTACTTC

V: TRBV13
J: TRBJ2-3
D: TRBD1
size: NA
CDR3: CASSSYRGRTDTQYF
DNA: TGTGCCAGCAGCTCCTACAGGGGGAGGACAGATACGCAGTATTTT

V: TRBV13
J: TRBJ2-2
D: NA
size: NA
CDR3: CASSHRASGELFF
DNA: TGTGCCAGCAGCCACAGGGCCTCCGGGGAGCTGTTTTTT

V: TRBV9
J: TRBJ2-5
D: NA
size: NA
CDR3: CASSVGGMRETQYF
DNA: TGTGCCAGCAGCGTCGGAGGGATGCGGGAGACCCAGTACTTC

V: TRBV30
J: TRBJ2-1
D: NA
size: NA
CDR3: CAWRVPGDINNEQFF
DNA: TGTGCCTGGAGGGTTCCGGGGGATATTAACAATGAGCAGTTCTTC

V: TRBV28
J: TRBJ2-3
D: NA
size: NA
CDR3: CASSPPSTDTQYF
DNA: TGTGCCAGCAGCCCCCCTAGCACAGATACGCAGTATTTT

V: TRBV14
J: TRBJ2-3
D: NA
size: NA
CDR3: CASSPTDLFSTDTQYF
DNA: TGTGCCAGCAGCCCGACAGATCTATTTAGCACAGATACGCAGTATTTT

V: TRBV6-1
J: TRBJ2-7
D: NA
size: NA
CDR3: CASSGLRTGTPEQYF
DNA: TGTGCCAGCAGTGGCCTCCGCACGGGTACTCCCGAGCAGTACTTC